This T cell receptor beta chain was captured in a study of Ad26.COV2.S vaccination and SARS-CoV-2 variants. Study details: Each vaccinee took Ad26.COV2.S intramuscularly, once or twice 56 days apart.

The length of the CDR3 is 15 residues. V was clipped by 2 bases and J by 4 bases; unmatched bases: 6. Germline CDR1 WSHSY, CDR2 SAAADI. The treatment denotes: roughly 19 received Ad26.COV2.S at low or high dose, single or two shots; five or six received placebo; per-sample allocation not given. Sample collection was performed on day 63 after the first vaccine or placebo injection. The repertoire was sequenced with immunoSEQ multiplex PCR; TCRdb's copy has only in-frame clones and lacks some. The data show 440,000 or so clones, roughly nine tenths seen once. The rearrangement joins TRBV10-2 to TRBJ1-1; 8 bases fit TRBD1. Sequenced here: peripheral blood, sampled in a trial of Ad26.COV2.S vaccine versus placebo. This TCR was sampled from a person aged 18-60 years who received the Ad26.COV2.S COVID-19 vaccine or a placebo. The CDR3 sequence is CASSERTGRFTEAFF. As DNA, the CDR3 is TGCGCCAGCAGTGAGAGGACAGGGCGATTCACTGAAGCTTTCTTT.